The T cell receptor (beta chain) described here comes from a study of graft-versus-host responses after intestinal transplantation. Here immunoSEQ multiplex PCR was the method, and the copy in TCRdb shows in-frame clones only, minus some. Among approximately 58,000 clones listed, approximately 89% were seen once. The material was PBMCs, obtained around 120 days after intestinal transplantation. The receptor's source is a human patient who received an intestinal transplant, so some T cells may come from the graft donor.

Here the CDR3 DNA reads TGTGCCAGCAGCTTGATTTCTGCTACAGATACGCAGTATTTT. Translated: CASSLISATDTQYF. The rearrangement links TRBV5-6 to TRBJ2-3; D unresolved. CDR1 is SGHDT, CDR2 YYEEEE, per germline. The CDR3 is 14 amino acids. The V end was cut by 1 base, the J end by 3 bases, with 9 bases between.